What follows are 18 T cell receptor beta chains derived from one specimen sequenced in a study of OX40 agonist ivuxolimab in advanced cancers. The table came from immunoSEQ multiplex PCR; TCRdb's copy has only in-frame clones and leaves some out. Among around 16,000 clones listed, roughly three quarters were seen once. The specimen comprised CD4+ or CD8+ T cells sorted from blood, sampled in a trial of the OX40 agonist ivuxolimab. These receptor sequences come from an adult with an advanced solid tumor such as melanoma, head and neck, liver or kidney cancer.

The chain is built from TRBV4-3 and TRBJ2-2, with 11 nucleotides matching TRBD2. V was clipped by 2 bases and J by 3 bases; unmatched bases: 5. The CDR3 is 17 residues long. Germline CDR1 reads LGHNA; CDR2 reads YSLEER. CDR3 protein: CASSQLAGGQYTGELFF. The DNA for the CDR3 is TGCGCCAGCAGCCAACTAGCGGGGGGCCAATACACCGGGGAGCTGTTTTTT.

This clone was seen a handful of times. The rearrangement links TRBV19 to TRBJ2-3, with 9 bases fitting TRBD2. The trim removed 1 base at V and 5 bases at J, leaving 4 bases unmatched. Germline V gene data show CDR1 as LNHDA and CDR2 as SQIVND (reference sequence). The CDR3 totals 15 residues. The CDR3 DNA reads TGTGCCAGTAGTATAGTGGGACTAGCCATAGATACGCAGTATTTT. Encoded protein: CASSIVGLAIDTQYF.

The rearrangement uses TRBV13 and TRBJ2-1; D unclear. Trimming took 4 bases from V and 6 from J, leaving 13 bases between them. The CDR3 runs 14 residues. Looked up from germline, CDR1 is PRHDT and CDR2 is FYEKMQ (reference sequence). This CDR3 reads CASSSGRWFNEQFF. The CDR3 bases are TGTGCCAGCAGCTCCGGTCGTTGGTTCAATGAGCAGTTCTTC.

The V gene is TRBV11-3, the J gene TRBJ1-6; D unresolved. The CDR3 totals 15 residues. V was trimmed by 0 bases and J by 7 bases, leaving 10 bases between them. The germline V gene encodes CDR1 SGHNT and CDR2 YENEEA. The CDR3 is CASSLDGRGNSPLHF. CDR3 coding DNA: TGTGCCAGCAGCTTAGATGGTCGTGGAAATTCACCCCTCCACTTT.

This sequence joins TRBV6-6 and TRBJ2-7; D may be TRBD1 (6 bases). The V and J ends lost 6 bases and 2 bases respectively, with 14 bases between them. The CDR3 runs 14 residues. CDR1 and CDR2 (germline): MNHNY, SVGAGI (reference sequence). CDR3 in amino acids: CASSHEGVTYEQYF. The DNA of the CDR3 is TGTGCCAGCAGCCATGAGGGGGTCACCTACGAGCAGTACTTC.

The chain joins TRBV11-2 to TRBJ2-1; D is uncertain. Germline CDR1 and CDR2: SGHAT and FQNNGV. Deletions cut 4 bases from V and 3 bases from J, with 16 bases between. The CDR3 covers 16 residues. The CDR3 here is CASSSSGNYLYNEQFF. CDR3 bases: TGTGCCAGCAGCTCTTCGGGTAACTACCTCTACAATGAGCAGTTCTTC.

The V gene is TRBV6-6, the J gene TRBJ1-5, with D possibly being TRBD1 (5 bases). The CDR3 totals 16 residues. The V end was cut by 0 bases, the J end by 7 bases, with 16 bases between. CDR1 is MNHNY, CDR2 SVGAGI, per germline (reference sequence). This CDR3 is CASSYSGGDFGQPQHF. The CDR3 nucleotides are TGTGCCAGCAGTTACTCGGGAGGGGATTTCGGGCAGCCCCAGCATTTT.

CDR3: CASSDPALTMGEKTQYF. The DNA for the CDR3 is TGCGCCAGCAGTGACCCTGCGCTGACCATGGGGGAGAAGACCCAGTACTTC. This chain connects TRBV10-2 to TRBJ2-5; D tentatively fits TRBD1 or TRBD2 (5 bases each). CDR3 length: 17 amino acids. Germline lookup yields CDR1 WSHSY and CDR2 SAAADI. V lost 3 bases and J lost 6, with 23 bases in between.

CDR3 in amino acids: CASSGQGAKTQYF. In DNA form, the CDR3 reads TGTGCCAGCAGCGGACAGGGGGCAAAGACCCAGTACTTC. V is TRBV7-9 and J is TRBJ2-5; 11 positions match TRBD1. J was trimmed by 6 bases and V by 5 bases; bases with no gene match: 2. The germline V gene encodes CDR1 SEHNR and CDR2 FQNEAQ (reference sequence). There are 13 residues in the CDR3.

CDR3 DNA: TGTGCCGCCGGGGGGGTAGCGGGAGAGACCCAGTACTTC. It encodes CAAGGVAGETQYF. The chain couples TRBV6-5 to TRBJ2-5; 8 bases align to TRBD2. V trimming: 11 bases; J trimming: 4 bases; junction bases outside the gene matches: 9. The germline V gene has CDR1 MNHEY and CDR2 SVGAGI. The CDR3 has 13 amino acids.

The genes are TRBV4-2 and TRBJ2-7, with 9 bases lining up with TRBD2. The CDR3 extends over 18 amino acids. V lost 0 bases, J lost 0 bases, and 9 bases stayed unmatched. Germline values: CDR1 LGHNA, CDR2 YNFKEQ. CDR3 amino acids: CASSQDGEAGGVSYEQYF. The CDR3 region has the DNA TGTGCCAGCAGCCAAGACGGGGAAGCGGGGGGCGTCTCCTACGAGCAGTACTTC.

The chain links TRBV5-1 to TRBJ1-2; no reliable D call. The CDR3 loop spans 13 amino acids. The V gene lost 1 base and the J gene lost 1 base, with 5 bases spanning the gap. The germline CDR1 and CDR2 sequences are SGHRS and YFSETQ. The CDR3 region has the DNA TGCGCCAGCAGCTTGATACGTAACTATGGCTACACCTTC. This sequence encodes CASSLIRNYGYTF.

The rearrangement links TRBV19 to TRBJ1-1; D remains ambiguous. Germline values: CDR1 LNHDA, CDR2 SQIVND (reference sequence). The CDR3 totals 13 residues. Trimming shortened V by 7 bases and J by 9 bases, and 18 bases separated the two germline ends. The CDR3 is CASTRGYTKKAFF. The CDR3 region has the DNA TGTGCCAGTACCCGCGGATACACGAAGAAAGCTTTCTTT.

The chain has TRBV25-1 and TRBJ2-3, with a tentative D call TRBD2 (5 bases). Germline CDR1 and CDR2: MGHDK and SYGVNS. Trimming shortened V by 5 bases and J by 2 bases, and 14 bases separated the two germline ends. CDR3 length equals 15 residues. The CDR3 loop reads CASSLQRNDTDTQYF. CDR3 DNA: TGTGCCAGCAGTCTACAGCGGAACGACACAGATACGCAGTATTTT.

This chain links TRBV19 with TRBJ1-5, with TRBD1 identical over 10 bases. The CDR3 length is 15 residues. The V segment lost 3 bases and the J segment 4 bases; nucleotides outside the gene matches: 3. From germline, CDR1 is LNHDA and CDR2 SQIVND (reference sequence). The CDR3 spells CASSISGQGNQPQHF. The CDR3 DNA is TGTGCCAGTAGTATTTCGGGACAGGGGAATCAGCCCCAGCATTTT.

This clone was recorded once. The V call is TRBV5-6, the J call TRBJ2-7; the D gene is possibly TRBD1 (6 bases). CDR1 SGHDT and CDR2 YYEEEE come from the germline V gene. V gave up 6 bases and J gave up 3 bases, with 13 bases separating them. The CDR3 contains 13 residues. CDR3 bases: TGTGCCAGCACCCGTGGACAGAGCTACGAGCAGTACTTC. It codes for CASTRGQSYEQYF.

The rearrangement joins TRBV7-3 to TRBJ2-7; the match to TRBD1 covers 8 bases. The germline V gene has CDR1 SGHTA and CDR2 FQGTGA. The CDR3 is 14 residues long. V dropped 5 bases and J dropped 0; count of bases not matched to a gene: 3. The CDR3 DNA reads TGTGCCAGCAGCATCGGACAGGGCTCCTACGAGCAGTACTTC. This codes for CASSIGQGSYEQYF. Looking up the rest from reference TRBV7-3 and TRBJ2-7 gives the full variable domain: GAGVSQTPSNKVTEKGKYVELRCDPISGHTALYWYRQSLGQGPEFLIYFQGTGAADDSGLPNDRFFAVRPEGSVSTLKIQRTERGDSAVYLCASSIGQGSYEQYFGPGTRLTVT.

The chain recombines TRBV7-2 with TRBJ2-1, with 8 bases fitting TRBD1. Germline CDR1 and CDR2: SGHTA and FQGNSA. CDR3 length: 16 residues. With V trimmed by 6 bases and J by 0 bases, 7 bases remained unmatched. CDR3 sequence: CASRRPGTGSYNEQFF. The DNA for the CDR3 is TGTGCCAGCAGGCGCCCGGGGACAGGCTCCTACAATGAGCAGTTCTTC.